This entry is about one T cell receptor beta chain. The data belong to a study of blood T cell repertoires in COVID-19. The wider study: Material from acute and convalescent COVID-19 was sourced from the United States, Italy and Spain. Sources were T cells, B-cell-depleted T cells, or PBMCs; the material itself was cDNA or gDNA.

Study processing details: Amplification with reference gene primers provided the estimates of nucleated cell counts. Clones were sequenced by immunoSEQ multiplex PCR, and TCRdb holds only the in-frame ones, with some missing. V, J and clone size are those of that table, while D and trimming were read from the DNA. The sample yields approximately 100,000 clones, 75% to 90% seen once. V lost 4 bases to trimming and J lost 8 bases; unmatched junction nucleotides: 8. CDR1 LGHDT and CDR2 YNNKEL come from the germline V gene (reference sequence). The CDR3 length is 15 residues. Material: peripheral blood. This receptor was taken from a woman older than 75 with acute or convalescent COVID-19. The chain links TRBV3-1 (or the pseudogene TRBV3-2) to TRBJ1-6; 7 positions match TRBD1. The CDR3 reads CASSRTGVVDSPLHF. The CDR3 DNA reads as TGTGCCAGCAGCCGTACAGGGGTAGTGGATTCACCCCTCCACTTT.